This T cell receptor beta chain stems from a study of blood T cell repertoires in COVID-19. In the study overall: The origin of the acute and convalescent COVID-19 samples was the United States, Italy and Spain.

A word on this clone: Other DNA variants within this sample encode the same CDR3.

Original processing methods: Estimates of nucleated cell counts were drawn from the amplification of reference gene primers. TCRdb's table, derived via immunoSEQ multiplex PCR, lists solely in-frame clones and lacks some. V, J and clone size are taken as reported in that table, and D and trimming were inferred from the DNA itself. This sample yields a few hundred thousand clones, of which about four fifths are seen a single time; 0.95% to 1.5% belongs to the top ten. Sequenced input: peripheral blood. The source of this sequence is a woman aged 50 to 60 with acute or convalescent COVID-19.

CDR3 DNA sequence: TGTGCCAGCAGGGGACAGGGGGGCGGCTACACCTTC. Its translation is CASRGQGGGYTF. The genes are TRBV2 and TRBJ1-2; 11 positions match TRBD1. Germline trimming cut 6 bases from V and 8 bases from J; bases unmatched to any gene: 2. The CDR3 is made up of 12 amino acids. The germline gives CDR1 SNHLY, CDR2 FYNNEI. Filled out from reference TRBV2 and TRBJ1-2, the complete variable domain reads EPEVTQTPSHQVTQMGQEVILRCVPISNHLYFYWYRQILGQKVEFLVSFYNNEISEKSEIFDDQFSVERPDGSNFTLKIRSTKLEDSAMYFCASRGQGGGYTFGSGTRLTVV.